What follows are 30 T cell receptor beta chains derived from one specimen sequenced in a study of glioma-infiltrating T cells after dendritic cell vaccination. The protocol was immunoSEQ multiplex PCR, while the TCRdb copy is restricted to in-frame clones and leaves out a portion. The data hold around 100,000 clones, with around 81% observed a single time. The material sequenced was blood, taken before dendritic cell vaccination. The receptors were sampled from a human donor with glioblastoma.

The chain recombines TRBV27 with TRBJ2-1; 9 bases align to TRBD2. V shed 1 base and J 4 bases; nucleotides not matched to a gene: 2. Germline values: CDR1 MNHEY, CDR2 SMNVEV (reference sequence). This CDR3 region has 15 residues. For the CDR3, the DNA is TGTGCCAGCAGTTTATACCTAGCGGGGTACAATGAGCAGTTCTTC. Translation gives CASSLYLAGYNEQFF.

This chain links TRBV30 with TRBJ1-5; 8 nucleotides agree with TRBD1. V trimming: 1 base; J trimming: 4 bases; junction bases outside the gene matches: 9. This CDR3 contains 16 residues. In germline, CDR1 is GTSNPN, CDR2 SVGIG (reference sequence). The CDR3 loop is CAWSEPGTGHNQPQHF. As DNA, the CDR3 is TGTGCCTGGAGTGAACCCGGGACAGGACATAATCAGCCCCAGCATTTT. The full variable domain, in which reference TRBV30 and TRBJ1-5 provide the parts outside the CDR3, is SQTIHQWPATLVQPVGSPLSLECTVEGTSNPNLYWYRQAAGRGLQLLFYSVGIGQISSEVPQNLSASRPQDRQFILSSKKLLLSDSGFYLCAWSEPGTGHNQPQHFGDGTRLSIL.

This rearrangement joins TRBV30 to TRBJ2-5, with a weak D call TRBD1 (6 bases). This CDR3 has 16 residues. V was clipped by 2 bases and J by 3 bases, with 19 bases between them. Germline values: CDR1 GTSNPN, CDR2 SVGIG (reference sequence). CDR3 residues: CAWSTGIGRTEETQYF. Written as DNA, the CDR3 is TGTGCCTGGAGTACCGGAATAGGTAGGACAGAAGAGACCCAGTACTTC.

This chain joins TRBV7-9 and TRBJ2-5; TRBD2 agrees at 9 bases. The CDR3 contains 13 residues. The J segment lost 5 bases and the V segment lost 11 bases, leaving 9 bases of the junction unmatched. Germline lookup yields CDR1 SEHNR and CDR2 FQNEAQ (reference sequence). CDR3 nucleotide sequence: TGTGCCGGGGTAGCGGGGGCGGGTGAGACCCAGTACTTC. It translates to CAGVAGAGETQYF.

The rearrangement joins TRBV4-1 to TRBJ2-3, with D uncertain. This CDR3 comprises 12 residues. The V and J ends lost 0 bases and 5 bases respectively, with 3 bases between them. Germline V gene lookup returns CDR1 MGHRA and CDR2 YSYEKL. The CDR3 reads CASSQDKDTQYF. The CDR3 region has the DNA TGCGCCAGCAGCCAAGACAAAGATACGCAGTATTTT.

The V and J genes are TRBV7-6 and TRBJ2-7, with TRBD2 as a possible D gene (6 bases). CDR1 SGHVS and CDR2 FNYEAQ come from the germline V gene. V lost 5 bases and J lost 1, with 18 bases in between. The CDR3 runs to 16 residues. CDR3 nucleotides: TGTGCCAGCAGCCCCTTATCTAGCGAATGGTCCTACGAGCAGTACTTC. Its protein product is CASSPLSSEWSYEQYF.

The chain links TRBV2 to TRBJ1-6, with unresolved D. Trimming removed 0 bases at V and 10 bases at J, with 10 bases between. The length of the CDR3 is 14 residues. Germline V gene sequence: CDR1 SNHLY, CDR2 FYNNEI. DNA of the CDR3: TGTGCCAGCAGTGAAGCGGCAGGTGGGTCACCCCTCCACTTT. Translation: CASSEAAGGSPLHF.

This rearrangement joins TRBV5-1 to TRBJ2-5; 10 nucleotides line up with TRBD2. Germline loops: CDR1 SGHRS, CDR2 YFSETQ. Losses at the gene ends were 4 bases for V and 11 bases for J; bases not matched to a gene: 14. The CDR3 has 15 residues. CDR3 DNA: TGCGCCAGCAGCCCGGGAGGGACTAGCGCAGGGGAGCAGTACTTC. Protein product: CASSPGGTSAGEQYF. Based on the CDR3 plus reference TRBV5-1 and TRBJ2-5, the full variable domain is KAGVTQTPRYLIKTRGQQVTLSCSPISGHRSVSWYQQTPGQGLQFLFEYFSETQRNKGNFPGRFSGRQFSNSRSEMNVSTLELGDSALYLCASSPGGTSAGEQYFGPGTRLLVL.

The rearrangement joins TRBV4-2 to TRBJ2-5; D call uncertain. In germline, CDR1 is LGHNA, CDR2 YNFKEQ. The CDR3 contains 13 residues. V dropped 0 bases and J dropped 3 bases, with 5 bases sitting between them. Written as DNA, the CDR3 is TGTGCCAGCAGCCAAGATACGGAAGAGACCCAGTACTTC. Its protein product is CASSQDTEETQYF.

The V gene is TRBV29-1, the J gene TRBJ1-1; the D is unclear. Germline CDR1 SQVTM, CDR2 ANQGSEA. The V and J ends lost 4 bases and 1 base respectively, with 10 bases between them. The CDR3 has 13 amino acids. The CDR3 region is CSVARERNTEAFF. DNA for the CDR3: TGCAGCGTTGCCCGGGAGAGGAACACTGAAGCTTTCTTT.

The gene calls are TRBV7-2 and TRBJ2-2, with no clear D. Trimming took 0 bases from V and 4 from J, leaving 9 bases between them. This CDR3 contains 15 residues. Per germline, CDR1 SGHTA and CDR2 FQGNSA. CDR3 in DNA: TGTGCCAGCAGCTTAGCTGGGCCGCTCACCGGGGAGCTGTTTTTT. This encodes CASSLAGPLTGELFF.

The chain couples TRBV29-1 to TRBJ2-7; the D is unclear. Per germline, CDR1 SQVTM and CDR2 ANQGSEA. V was trimmed by 6 bases and J by 0 bases, leaving 6 bases between them. The CDR3 is 11 amino acids. The CDR3 DNA reads TGCAGCGTGTCCCACTCCTACGAGCAGTACTTC. The encoded protein is CSVSHSYEQYF.

This clone has a handful of counts. The chain carries TRBV6-5 and TRBJ1-3; TRBD1 matches 7 bases. Germline CDR1 reads MNHEY; CDR2 reads SVGAGI. This CDR3 region has 15 residues. J lost 2 bases, V lost 0 bases, and 1 base had no gene match. In DNA form, the CDR3 reads TGTGCCAGCAGTTACTCGGGACAGCCTGGAAACACCATATATTTT. Amino acid sequence: CASSYSGQPGNTIYF.

The chain links TRBV11-2 to TRBJ2-5; 11 bases match TRBD2. Germline lookup yields CDR1 SGHAT and CDR2 FQNNGV. V dropped 5 bases and J dropped 5; count of bases not matched to a gene: 4. The CDR3 consists of 14 residues. CDR3 region: CASSLAGGGETQYF. CDR3 coding DNA: TGTGCCAGCAGCCTAGCGGGGGGCGGGGAGACCCAGTACTTC.

This clone was found a few times. The chain links TRBV5-1 to TRBJ2-5; D perhaps matches TRBD2 (5 bases). There are 13 residues in the CDR3. Germline assignment: CDR1 SGHRS and CDR2 YFSETQ. V lost 4 bases and J lost 4, with 11 bases in between. The CDR3 nucleotides are TGCGCCAGCAGCACGGAGGTGTTAGAGACCCAGTACTTC. This codes for CASSTEVLETQYF.

The chain employs TRBV30 and TRBJ2-1; possible D gene TRBD2, 7 bases. V was cut by 7 bases and J by 8 bases, with 18 bases left in between. The CDR3 has 13 residues. Germline CDR1 reads GTSNPN; CDR2 reads SVGIG (reference sequence). CDR3: CASGKGGSDEQFF. Written as DNA, the CDR3 is TGTGCCTCCGGGAAGGGGGGGTCGGATGAGCAGTTCTTC.

This clone was observed a single time. This rearrangement joins TRBV7-2 to TRBJ1-5, with TRBD1 matching over 9 bases. V lost 4 bases, J lost 4 bases, and 5 bases stayed unmatched. Germline V gene sequence: CDR1 SGHTA, CDR2 FQGNSA. The CDR3 runs 15 residues. The chain's CDR3 is CASSWKTGGNQPQHF. The CDR3 DNA follows: TGTGCCAGCAGCTGGAAGACAGGGGGAAATCAGCCCCAGCATTTT.

The genes are TRBV10-2 and TRBJ1-1, with D possibly TRBD1 on 6 matching bases. This CDR3 spans 15 amino acids. V was pared by 3 bases and J by 7 bases, with 18 bases between. The germline gives CDR1 WSHSY, CDR2 SAAADI. The CDR3 sequence is CASSDKRDISFEAFF. CDR3 coding DNA: TGCGCCAGCAGTGATAAAAGGGACATCAGTTTTGAAGCTTTCTTT.

In nucleotides, the CDR3 is TGTGCCAGCAAAACCCAGGCCTACCAAGAGACCCAGTACTTC. Its translation is CASKTQAYQETQYF. The V gene is TRBV2, the J gene TRBJ2-5, with D hard to call. The CDR3 runs to 14 residues. Germline CDR1 and CDR2: SNHLY and FYNNEI. V lost 7 bases and J lost 0, with 12 bases in between.

This sequence joins TRBV4-2 and TRBJ1-6; D not certain. The germline V and J ends were trimmed by 4 bases and 0 bases, with 10 bases remaining between them. Germline values: CDR1 LGHNA, CDR2 YNFKEQ. The CDR3 is made up of 16 amino acids. The CDR3 sequence is CASSPEALSYNSPLHF. CDR3 DNA sequence: TGTGCCAGCAGCCCAGAGGCTCTCTCCTATAATTCACCCCTCCACTTT.

The rearrangement uses TRBV5-1 and TRBJ1-2; 9 bases agree with TRBD1. The CDR3 has 16 residues. The germline CDR1 and CDR2 sequences are SGHRS and YFSETQ. With V trimmed by 3 bases and J by 7 bases, 13 bases remained unmatched. CDR3 protein: CASSWTGAGAEGGYTF. The CDR3 nucleotides are TGCGCCAGCAGCTGGACAGGGGCCGGGGCCGAGGGTGGCTACACCTTC. Supplemented by reference TRBV5-1 and TRBJ1-2, the full variable domain reads KAGVTQTPRYLIKTRGQQVTLSCSPISGHRSVSWYQQTPGQGLQFLFEYFSETQRNKGNFPGRFSGRQFSNSRSEMNVSTLELGDSALYLCASSWTGAGAEGGYTFGSGTRLTVV.

This clone was picked up a small number of times. This chain links TRBV4-1 with TRBJ2-7; maybe TRBD2 (7 bases). V lost 4 bases, J lost 6 bases, and 19 bases lay in between. Germline-derived CDR1 and CDR2 are MGHRA and YSYEKL. This CDR3 contains 15 residues. In nucleotides, the CDR3 is TGCGCCAGCAGCCGCACAATGGCGGGGGCCGGCGAGCAGTACTTC. Its translation is CASSRTMAGAGEQYF.

This clone has just a few counts. V gene TRBV13 combines with J gene TRBJ1-2; D gene ambiguous. Germline V lookup: CDR1 PRHDT, CDR2 FYEKMQ (reference sequence). With 0 bases removed from V and 4 bases from J, the gap between germline ends came to 9 bases. The CDR3 spans 14 residues. The CDR3 nucleotides read TGTGCCAGCAGCTTAGGCAGCAGACTCTATGGCTACACCTTC. Its protein product is CASSLGSRLYGYTF.

J is TRBJ1-1 and V is TRBV9; a weak D match, TRBD1 (5 bases). Trimming stripped 2 bases from V and 5 bases from J, with 19 bases between. Germline V gives CDR1 SGDLS, CDR2 YYNGEE. The length of the CDR3 is 16 residues. The CDR3 reads CASSVSGATTSTEAFF. As DNA, the CDR3 is TGTGCCAGCAGCGTTAGCGGGGCTACCACTTCGACTGAAGCTTTCTTT.

For the CDR3, the DNA is TGTGCTAGTCACAGGGGGCTGCACACTGAAGCTTTCTTT. Its protein product is CASHRGLHTEAFF. The rearrangement links TRBV12-5 to TRBJ1-1, with 9 bases lining up with TRBD1. Germline trimming cut 8 bases from V and 3 bases from J; bases unmatched to any gene: 4. The length of the CDR3 is 13 residues. CDR1 and CDR2 from the germline V gene are LGHNT and FRNRAP.

The rearrangement joins TRBV18 to TRBJ2-5; 9 nucleotides line up with TRBD2. The CDR3 is 15 residues long. Germline trimming cut 4 bases from V and 1 base from J; bases unmatched to any gene: 4. Germline V gene sequence: CDR1 KGHSH, CDR2 LQKENI. The CDR3, as DNA: TGTGCCAGCTCACTAGCGGGGGCCTCCCAAGAGACCCAGTACTTC. This gives the protein CASSLAGASQETQYF. Supplemented by reference TRBV18 and TRBJ2-5, the full variable domain reads NAGVMQNPRHLVRRRGQEARLRCSPMKGHSHVYWYRQLPEEGLKFMVYLQKENIIDESGMPKERFSAEFPKEGPSILRIQQVVRGDSAAYFCASSLAGASQETQYFGPGTRLLVL.

V usage is TRBV19 and J usage is TRBJ1-1; 7 nucleotides line up with TRBD1. Germline V gene data show CDR1 as LNHDA and CDR2 as SQIVND (reference sequence). J was trimmed by 4 bases and V by 5 bases; bases with no gene match: 13. The CDR3 has 16 amino acids. Here the CDR3 DNA reads TGTGCCAGTAGTTCTCAAGGGGGCCCCTTGAGCACTGAAGCTTTCTTT. Encoded protein: CASSSQGGPLSTEAFF.

The rearrangement uses TRBV19 and TRBJ1-1; 7 nucleotides match TRBD1. The CDR3 totals 15 residues. Losses at the gene ends were 5 bases for V and 4 bases for J; bases not matched to a gene: 10. Germline lookup yields CDR1 LNHDA and CDR2 SQIVND (reference sequence). The CDR3 loop reads CASSLQTGSVTEAFF. The DNA for the CDR3 is TGTGCCAGTAGTCTTCAGACAGGGAGTGTCACTGAAGCTTTCTTT.

This clone has just a few counts. This chain connects TRBV4-1 to TRBJ1-3; 8 bases are shared with TRBD1. Germline-derived CDR1 and CDR2 are MGHRA and YSYEKL. The CDR3 contains 17 residues. Trimming removed 5 bases from V and 1 base from J; junction bases left unmatched: 10. The DNA of the CDR3 is TGCGCCAGCAGCGGGCAACAGGGGGACTCGTCTGGAAACACCATATATTTT. Translated: CASSGQQGDSSGNTIYF.

In this sample, this clone turned up many times. The chain has TRBV6-6 and TRBJ1-2; D possibly corresponds to TRBD1 (6 bases). The CDR3 has 15 amino acids. V was clipped by 2 bases and J by 6 bases, with 16 bases between them. Per the germline V gene, CDR1 is MNHNY and CDR2 is SVGAGI (reference sequence). The CDR3 region has the DNA TGTGCCAGCAGTTACACGCAAAAACAGGGTGATGGCTACACCTTC. It specifies CASSYTQKQGDGYTF.